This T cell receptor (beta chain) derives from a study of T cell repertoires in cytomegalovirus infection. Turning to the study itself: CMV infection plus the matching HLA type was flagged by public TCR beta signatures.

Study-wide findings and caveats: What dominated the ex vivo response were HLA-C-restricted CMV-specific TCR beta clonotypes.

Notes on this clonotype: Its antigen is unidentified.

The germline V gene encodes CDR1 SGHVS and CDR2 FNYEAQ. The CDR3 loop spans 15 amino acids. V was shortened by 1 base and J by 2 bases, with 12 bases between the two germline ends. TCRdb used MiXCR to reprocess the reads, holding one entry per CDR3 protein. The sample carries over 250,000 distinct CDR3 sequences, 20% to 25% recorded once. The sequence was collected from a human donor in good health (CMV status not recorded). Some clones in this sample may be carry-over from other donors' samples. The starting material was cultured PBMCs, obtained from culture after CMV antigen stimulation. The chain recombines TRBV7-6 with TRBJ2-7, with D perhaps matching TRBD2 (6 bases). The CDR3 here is CASSLGSSVAYEQYF. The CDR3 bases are TGTGCCAGCAGCTTAGGGTCTAGCGTGGCCTACGAGCAGTACTTC.